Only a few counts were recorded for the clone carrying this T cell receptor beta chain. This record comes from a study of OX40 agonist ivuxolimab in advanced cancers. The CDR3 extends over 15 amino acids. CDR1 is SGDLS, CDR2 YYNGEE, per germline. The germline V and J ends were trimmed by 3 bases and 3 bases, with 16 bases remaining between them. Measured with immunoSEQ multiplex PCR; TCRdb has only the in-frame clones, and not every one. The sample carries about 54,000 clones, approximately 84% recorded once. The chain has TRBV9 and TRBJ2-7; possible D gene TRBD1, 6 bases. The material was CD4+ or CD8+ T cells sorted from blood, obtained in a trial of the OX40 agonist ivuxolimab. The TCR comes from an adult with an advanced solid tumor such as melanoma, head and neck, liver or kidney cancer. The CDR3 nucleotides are TGTGCCAGCAGCGGAGGGGCCAAGGGGGACTACGAGCAGTACTTC. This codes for CASSGGAKGDYEQYF.